A single sample is the source of the 25 T cell receptor beta chains below, sequenced in a study of early T cells in non-severe SARS-CoV-2 infection. TCRdb reprocessed the 5' RACE reads with MiXCR, giving one entry per CDR3 protein. This table holds tens of thousands of distinct CDR3 sequences, 9.5% to 15% found once. Sequenced: whole blood. Receptors originate from an adult who was a healthcare worker with PCR-confirmed SARS-CoV-2 infection or an uninfected control (not recorded which).

This clonotype was seen repeatedly, ten times or more. This chain links TRBV4-2 with TRBJ2-5, with 10 nucleotides matching TRBD1. The CDR3 sequence is 17 residues long. Trimming took 0 bases from V and 5 from J; bases not matched to a gene: 9. Per the germline V gene, CDR1 is LGHNA and CDR2 is YNFKEQ. Here the CDR3 DNA reads TGTGCCAGCAGCCAAGATGCGACAGGGGGCGCCGGGGAGACCCAGTACTTC. Protein: CASSQDATGGAGETQYF.

The chain has TRBV5-4 and TRBJ2-3, with D tentatively TRBD2 (7 bases). The CDR3 extends over 16 amino acids. CDR1 is SGHNT and CDR2 is YYREEE in the germline V gene (reference sequence). Trimming removed 4 bases at V and 0 bases at J, with 15 bases between. The CDR3 DNA sequence: TGTGCCAGCAGCCGGGGGGCGGAGGCTAGCACAGATACGCAGTATTTT. Translation gives CASSRGAEASTDTQYF.

In its sample, this clonotype was seen many times. The rearrangement uses TRBV4-1 and TRBJ2-6, with 8 nucleotides matching TRBD2. This CDR3 region has 16 residues. J was trimmed by 4 bases and V by 8 bases; bases with no gene match: 10. Germline CDR1 reads MGHRA; CDR2 reads YSYEKL. Written as DNA, the CDR3 is TGCGCCAGCTCCGGGGGGGTGGCGAGAGGGGCCAACGTCCTGACTTTC. It translates to CASSGGVARGANVLTF.

This clonotype came up many times. The chain couples TRBV12-3 or TRBV12-4 to TRBJ2-7, with TRBD1 identical over 10 bases. The CDR3 runs 14 residues. Trimming removed 7 bases from V and 7 bases from J; junction bases left unmatched: 10. The CDR3 here is CASNPPTGGNEQYF. As DNA, the CDR3 is TGTGCCAGCAACCCCCCGACAGGGGGCAATGAGCAGTACTTC.

This clonotype was found a few times. The chain employs TRBV16 and TRBJ1-4, with 9 positions matching TRBD1. Germline V gene data show CDR1 as KGHSY and CDR2 as FQNENV. V shed 5 bases and J 5 bases; nucleotides not matched to a gene: 9. The CDR3 spans 16 residues. As DNA, the CDR3 is TGTGCCAGCAGCACCCAGGCCGGGACAGGGAATGAAAAACTGTTTTTT. It encodes CASSTQAGTGNEKLFF.

This chain connects TRBV7-6 to TRBJ2-7; unclear D gene. The CDR3 sequence is 14 residues long. Germline V lookup: CDR1 SGHVS, CDR2 FNYEAQ. Trimming left V 1 base short and J 0 bases short, with 7 bases between. In DNA form, the CDR3 reads TGTGCCAGCAGCTTAGGAACGGGCTCCTACGAGCAGTACTTC. Translation: CASSLGTGSYEQYF.

This clonotype has only a few counts. The genes are TRBV7-2 and TRBJ1-1; tentatively, D is TRBD1 (5 bases). The germline CDR1 and CDR2 sequences are SGHTA and FQGNSA. The CDR3 is 15 amino acids. The ends were cut back, 5 bases at V and 4 bases at J, with 17 bases in the middle. CDR3 in DNA: TGTGCCAGCAGCCCCGCAGGGCGGGGTGTCACTGAAGCTTTCTTT. As protein: CASSPAGRGVTEAFF.

The chain combines TRBV3-1 with TRBJ2-1; 10 nucleotides agree with TRBD2. V shed 4 bases, J shed 4 bases, and the junction held 10 bases outside the gene matches. The germline gives CDR1 LGHDT, CDR2 YNNKEL (reference sequence). This CDR3 is built from 17 residues. This chain's CDR3 is CASSPTLSGRGYNEQFF. The CDR3 DNA reads TGTGCCAGCAGCCCGACGCTAAGCGGGAGGGGTTACAATGAGCAGTTCTTC.

In this sample, this clonotype turned up many times. The genes are TRBV11-2 and TRBJ1-1; D is perhaps TRBD1 (6 bases). CDR1 and CDR2 from the germline V gene are SGHAT and FQNNGV. Between the trimmed V and J ends, which lost 0 bases and 5 bases, there was a span of 10 bases. This CDR3 has 14 residues. The CDR3 DNA reads as TGTGCCAGCAGCTTAGATCGGGGGCAAACTGAAGCTTTCTTT. This codes for CASSLDRGQTEAFF. Drawing the rest from reference TRBV11-2 and TRBJ1-1, the complete variable domain is EAGVAQSPRYKIIEKRQSVAFWCNPISGHATLYWYQQILGQGPKLLIQFQNNGVVDDSQLPKDRFSAERLKGVDSTLKIQPAKLEDSAVYLCASSLDRGQTEAFFGQGTRLTVV.

This clonotype was observed a few times. The chain employs TRBV5-1 and TRBJ2-1; D is unresolved. Trimming stripped 4 bases from V and 4 bases from J, with 9 bases between. The germline gives CDR1 SGHRS, CDR2 YFSETQ. There are 13 residues in the CDR3. In DNA form, the CDR3 reads TGCGCCAGCAGCGGGCAGCTATACAATGAGCAGTTCTTC. It is translated as CASSGQLYNEQFF.

V gene TRBV11-1 combines with J gene TRBJ2-1; D gene ambiguous. The CDR3 loop spans 13 amino acids. V shed 1 base and J shed 4 bases, with 5 bases lying between them. CDR1 and CDR2 (germline): SGHAT, FQDESV (reference sequence). DNA of the CDR3: TGTGCCAGCAGCTTAGGCAATTACAATGAGCAGTTCTTC. Amino acids: CASSLGNYNEQFF.

V is TRBV7-9 and J is TRBJ2-7, with D hard to call. Germline lookup yields CDR1 SEHNR and CDR2 FQNEAQ (reference sequence). The V and J ends lost 7 bases and 1 base respectively, with 8 bases between them. The CDR3 is 12 amino acids. The CDR3 region is CASTPLSYEQYF. The CDR3 DNA sequence: TGTGCCAGCACTCCTTTATCCTACGAGCAGTACTTC.

The rearrangement links TRBV29-1 to TRBJ2-1, with D possibly being TRBD2 (6 bases). Trimming shortened V by 6 bases and J by 7 bases, and 16 bases separated the two germline ends. Germline V gene data show CDR1 as SQVTM and CDR2 as ANQGSEA. The CDR3 extends over 13 amino acids. Written as DNA, the CDR3 is TGCAGCGTGTCGGAGGGCCTCGGAAATGAGCAGTTCTTC. Translation gives CSVSEGLGNEQFF.

This clonotype was detected ten times or more. The chain links TRBV28 to TRBJ2-2, with 8 bases fitting TRBD2. The CDR3 has 15 residues. J lost 4 bases, V lost 6 bases, and 7 bases had no gene match. Germline V gene lookup returns CDR1 MDHEN and CDR2 SYDVKM. CDR3 sequence: CASRGLGSGTGELFF. DNA for the CDR3: TGTGCCAGCAGGGGACTAGGAAGCGGCACCGGGGAGCTGTTTTTT.

This clonotype was recorded a few times. The chain is built from TRBV28 and TRBJ1-5; TRBD1 matches at 7 bases. With V trimmed by 7 bases and J by 2 bases, 5 bases remained unmatched. The CDR3 runs 14 residues. Germline CDR1 MDHEN, CDR2 SYDVKM. The CDR3 DNA reads as TGTGCCAGCACCTTCAGGGGGGGCAATCAGCCCCAGCATTTT. It specifies CASTFRGGNQPQHF.

The sample holds many counts of this clonotype. This chain joins TRBV11-2 and TRBJ2-5; either TRBD1 or TRBD2 may supply D (5 bases each). This CDR3 spans 14 amino acids. CDR1 is SGHAT, CDR2 FQNNGV, per germline. Trimming left V 7 bases short and J 4 bases short, with 16 bases between. The CDR3 nucleotides are TGTGCCAGCACCCAGAGGGACGGCGGAGAGACCCAGTACTTC. It codes for CASTQRDGGETQYF.

This chain joins TRBV29-1 and TRBJ2-7; 9 bases map to TRBD1. The trim removed 6 bases at V and 2 bases at J, leaving 5 bases unmatched. The germline gives CDR1 SQVTM, CDR2 ANQGSEA. The CDR3 spans 13 residues. The CDR3 nucleotides read TGCAGCGTCCCGGGACAGGGCACCTACGAGCAGTACTTC. Translation: CSVPGQGTYEQYF.

The chain links TRBV20-1 to TRBJ1-2, with 7 nucleotides matching TRBD1. The CDR3 runs to 14 residues. Germline CDR1 is DFQATT and CDR2 is SNEGSKA (reference sequence). V was pared by 1 base and J by 6 bases, with 8 bases of the junction left unmatched. For the CDR3, the DNA is TGCAGTGCTAGAGTTTACTCAGGGGGAAATGGCTACACCTTC. It yields the protein CSARVYSGGNGYTF.

This clonotype was recorded at least ten times. The chain has TRBV10-3 and TRBJ1-1, with D perhaps TRBD1 (5 bases). Between the trimmed V and J ends, which lost 7 bases and 4 bases, there was a span of 10 bases. The germline gives CDR1 ENHRY, CDR2 SYGVKD. The CDR3 loop spans 12 amino acids. The CDR3 sequence is CAIMGEGTEAFF. The CDR3 nucleotides read TGTGCCATCATGGGGGAGGGCACTGAAGCTTTCTTT.

V is TRBV28 and J is TRBJ1-6; perhaps TRBD1 as D (5 bases). The CDR3 is 14 amino acids. Germline V gene data show CDR1 as MDHEN and CDR2 as SYDVKM. The germline V and J ends were trimmed by 4 bases and 7 bases, with 11 bases remaining between them. DNA for the CDR3: TGTGCCAGCAGTTCGGGACCGATAAATTCACCCCTCCACTTT. It specifies CASSSGPINSPLHF.

This clonotype showed up just a few times. This rearrangement joins TRBV7-2 to TRBJ1-2; 10 nucleotides line up with TRBD1. The CDR3 consists of 13 residues. Trimming removed 8 bases from V and 7 bases from J; junction bases left unmatched: 7. Per the germline V gene, CDR1 is SGHTA and CDR2 is FQGNSA. The CDR3 nucleotides are TGTGCCAGCTCCGGGGACAGGGGATTTGGCTACACCTTC. Amino acid sequence: CASSGDRGFGYTF.

This clonotype was detected ten times or more. This chain links TRBV5-1 with TRBJ2-1; the match to TRBD2 covers 14 bases. This CDR3 comprises 19 residues. V lost 2 bases and J lost 0; bases outside the gene matches: 7. Germline values: CDR1 SGHRS, CDR2 YFSETQ. The CDR3 DNA is TGCGCCAGCAGCTTAGGACTAGCGGGAGGAGGGGACTCCTACAATGAGCAGTTCTTC. Its protein product is CASSLGLAGGGDSYNEQFF.

On this clonotype: One junction end disagrees with the germline gene, perhaps due to a read error. The V call is TRBV5-1, the J call TRBJ1-1, with D possibly TRBD1 on 5 matching bases. Germline V gene lookup returns CDR1 SGHRS and CDR2 YFSETQ. The CDR3 runs to 14 residues. CDR3 residues: CASSVAGTNTEASF. In DNA, the CDR3 is TGCGCCAGCAGCGTGGCGGGGACGAACACTGAAGCTTCCTTT.

V gene TRBV5-1 combines with J gene TRBJ1-1; 8 bases are shared with TRBD1. Losses at the gene ends were 9 bases for V and 1 base for J; bases not matched to a gene: 14. The germline V gene has CDR1 SGHRS and CDR2 YFSETQ. There are 16 residues in the CDR3. The CDR3 DNA sequence: TGCGCCACCACGGACAGGGCTGAGCCGGCGAACACTGAAGCTTTCTTT. It specifies CATTDRAEPANTEAFF. Filled out from reference TRBV5-1 and TRBJ1-1, the complete variable domain reads KAGVTQTPRYLIKTRGQQVTLSCSPISGHRSVSWYQQTPGQGLQFLFEYFSETQRNKGNFPGRFSGRQFSNSRSEMNVSTLELGDSALYLCATTDRAEPANTEAFFGQGTRLTVV.

CDR3 in DNA: TGTGCCAGTACAGGAGGAAACAATCAGCCCCAGCATTTT. Residues: CASTGGNNQPQHF. The V and J genes are TRBV19 and TRBJ1-5; no definite D call. The germline V and J ends were trimmed by 7 bases and 3 bases, with 10 bases remaining between them. Germline V gives CDR1 LNHDA, CDR2 SQIVND (reference sequence). This CDR3 is 13 amino acids long.